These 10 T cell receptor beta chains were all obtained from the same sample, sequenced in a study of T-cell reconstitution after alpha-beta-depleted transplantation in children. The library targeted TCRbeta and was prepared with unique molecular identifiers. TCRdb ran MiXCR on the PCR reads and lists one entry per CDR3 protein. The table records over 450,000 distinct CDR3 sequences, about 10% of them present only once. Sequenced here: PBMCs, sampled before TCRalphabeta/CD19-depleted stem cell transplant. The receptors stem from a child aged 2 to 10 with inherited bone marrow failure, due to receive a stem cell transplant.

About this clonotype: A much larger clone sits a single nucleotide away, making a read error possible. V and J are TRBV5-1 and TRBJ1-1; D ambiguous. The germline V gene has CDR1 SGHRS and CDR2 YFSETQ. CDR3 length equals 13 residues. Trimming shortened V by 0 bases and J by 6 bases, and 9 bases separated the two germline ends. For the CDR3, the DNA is TGCGCCAGCAGCTTGGATACGCAATCTGAAGCTTTCTTT. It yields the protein CASSLDTQSEAFF. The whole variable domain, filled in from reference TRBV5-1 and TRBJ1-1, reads KAGVTQTPRYLIKTRGQQVTLSCSPISGHRSVSWYQQTPGQGLQFLFEYFSETQRNKGNFPGRFSGRQFSNSRSEMNVSTLELGDSALYLCASSLDTQSEAFFGQGTRLTVV.

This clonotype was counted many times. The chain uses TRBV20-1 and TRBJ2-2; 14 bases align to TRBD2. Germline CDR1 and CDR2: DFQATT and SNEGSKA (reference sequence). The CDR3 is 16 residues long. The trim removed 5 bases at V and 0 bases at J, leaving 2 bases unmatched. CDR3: CSARTSGRSNTGELFF. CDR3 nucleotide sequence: TGCAGTGCTCGGACTAGCGGGAGGTCGAACACCGGGGAGCTGTTTTTT.

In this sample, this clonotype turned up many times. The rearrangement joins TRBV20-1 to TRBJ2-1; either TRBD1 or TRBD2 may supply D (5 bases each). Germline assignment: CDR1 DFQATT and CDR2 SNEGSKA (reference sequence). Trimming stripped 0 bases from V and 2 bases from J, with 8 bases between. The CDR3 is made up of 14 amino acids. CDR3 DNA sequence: TGCAGTGCTAGAGACAGGGACGCCTACAATGAGCAGTTCTTC. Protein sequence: CSARDRDAYNEQFF.

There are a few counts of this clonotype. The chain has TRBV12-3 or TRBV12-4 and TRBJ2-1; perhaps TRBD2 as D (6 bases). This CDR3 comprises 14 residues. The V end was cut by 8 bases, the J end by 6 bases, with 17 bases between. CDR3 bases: TGTGCCAGCTGTTGGGGGGACGCCGGCAATGAGCAGTTCTTC. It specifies CASCWGDAGNEQFF.

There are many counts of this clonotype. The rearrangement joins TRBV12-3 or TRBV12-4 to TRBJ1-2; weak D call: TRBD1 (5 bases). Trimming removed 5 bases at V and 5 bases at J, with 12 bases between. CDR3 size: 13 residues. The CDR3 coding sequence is TGTGCCAGCAGTCTCGGGACGGTTTATGGCTACACCTTC. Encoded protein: CASSLGTVYGYTF.

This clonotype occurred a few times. CDR3 bases: TGTGCCAGCAGCTTAGCGCCGCTCCCGGGGACAGATACGCAGTATTTT. It is translated as CASSLAPLPGTDTQYF. V gene TRBV7-2 combines with J gene TRBJ2-3; a possible D gene is TRBD2 (5 bases). V lost 0 bases to trimming and J lost 3 bases, with 13 bases between them. The CDR3 covers 16 residues. The germline gives CDR1 SGHTA, CDR2 FQGNSA. The whole variable domain, filled in from reference TRBV7-2 and TRBJ2-3, reads GAGVSQSPSNKVTEKGKDVELRCDPISGHTALYWYRQSLGQGLEFLIYFQGNSAPDKSGLPSDRFSAERTGGSVSTLTIQRTQQEDSAVYLCASSLAPLPGTDTQYFGPGTRLTVL.

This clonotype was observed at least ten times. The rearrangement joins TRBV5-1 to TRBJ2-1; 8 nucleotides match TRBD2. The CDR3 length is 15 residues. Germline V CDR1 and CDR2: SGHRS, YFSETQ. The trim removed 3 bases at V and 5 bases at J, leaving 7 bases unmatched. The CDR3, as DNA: TGCGCCAGCAGCTCTGGACTAGCCGCCAACAATGAGCAGTTCTTC. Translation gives CASSSGLAANNEQFF.

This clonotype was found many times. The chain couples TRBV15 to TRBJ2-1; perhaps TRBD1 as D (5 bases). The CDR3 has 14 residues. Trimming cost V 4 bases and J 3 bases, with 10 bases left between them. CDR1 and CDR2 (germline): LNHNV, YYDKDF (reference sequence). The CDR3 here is CATSKSDSYNEQFF. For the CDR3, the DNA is TGTGCCACCAGCAAGTCAGACAGCTACAATGAGCAGTTCTTC.

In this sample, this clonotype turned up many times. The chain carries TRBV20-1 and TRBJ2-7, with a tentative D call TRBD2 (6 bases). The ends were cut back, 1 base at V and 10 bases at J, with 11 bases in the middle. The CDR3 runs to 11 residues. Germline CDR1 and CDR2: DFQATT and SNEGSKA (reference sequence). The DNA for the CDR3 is TGCAGTGCTAGAGTCGGGGGTTTACAGTACTTC. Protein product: CSARVGGLQYF.

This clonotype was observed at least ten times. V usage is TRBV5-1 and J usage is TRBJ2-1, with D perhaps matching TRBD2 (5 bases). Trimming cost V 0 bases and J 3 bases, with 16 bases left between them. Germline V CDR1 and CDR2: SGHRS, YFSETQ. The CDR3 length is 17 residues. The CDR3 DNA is TGCGCCAGCAGCTTGGGGGCTCTTCGCGGAGGCTACAATGAGCAGTTCTTC. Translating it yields CASSLGALRGGYNEQFF. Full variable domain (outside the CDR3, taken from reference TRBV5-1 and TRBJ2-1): KAGVTQTPRYLIKTRGQQVTLSCSPISGHRSVSWYQQTPGQGLQFLFEYFSETQRNKGNFPGRFSGRQFSNSRSEMNVSTLELGDSALYLCASSLGALRGGYNEQFFGPGTRLTVL.